This TCR beta chain was profiled in a study of shared clonotypes between healthy human individuals. Study at large: With ages of 18 to 49, the donors were two women and a few men.

Terminally differentiated effector memory CD45RA+ cells were excluded from the naive CD8 cells, which were CD45RO-negative and positively selected for CCR7. CDR3 length: 17 amino acids. Trimming took 3 bases from V and 3 from J; bases not matched to a gene: 6. Germline CDR1 and CDR2: MNHNS and SASEGT. Assay used: immunoSEQ multiplex PCR; TCRdb lists only in-frame clones, some missing. This table has more than 2 million clones, just under 95% appearing once. The chain employs TRBV6-1 and TRBJ2-7, with TRBD2 matching over 15 bases. The sample consisted of naive CD8+ T cells from PBMCs. The origin of this receptor is a young man in good health. Some clones in this sample may be carry-over from other donors' samples. The CDR3 sequence: CASSDRTSGRALYEQYF. The CDR3 coding sequence is TGTGCCAGCAGTGACCGGACTAGCGGGAGGGCCCTCTACGAGCAGTACTTC.